This TCR beta chain was retrieved from a study of T cells in severe cutaneous drug reactions. Study summary: Only probable or definite SJS/TEN or DRESS cases by RegiSCAR were enrolled. Collected from acute- or recovery-stage patients: blister fluids/cells and PBMC. The ALDEN and Naranjo causality algorithms determined the culprit drug. Study-level results: TRBV12-4 use rose strongly in carbamazepine-induced Stevens-Johnson syndrome or toxic epidermal necrolysis, averaging roughly 32% in blister cells and 4.5% to 6.5% in PBMC.

The iRepertoire multiplex PCR system with TCR subtype-specific primers built both bulk and single-cell libraries. TCRdb reanalyzed the multiplex PCR reads and collapses them to one entry per CDR3 protein, without DNA. The sample includes more than 20,000 distinct CDR3 sequences. The germline V gene has CDR1 SGHDN and CDR2 FVKESK. This CDR3 comprises 13 residues. Sequenced patients had Stevens-Johnson syndrome or toxic epidermal necrolysis caused by carbamazepine. On this clonotype: Its target is unknown.

The sequence came from a human donor with toxic epidermal necrolysis, a severe cutaneous drug reaction. This rearrangement joins TRBV14 to TRBJ1-3. Sequencing was done on a sample of PBMCs. This CDR3 is CASSLYSGNTIYF.